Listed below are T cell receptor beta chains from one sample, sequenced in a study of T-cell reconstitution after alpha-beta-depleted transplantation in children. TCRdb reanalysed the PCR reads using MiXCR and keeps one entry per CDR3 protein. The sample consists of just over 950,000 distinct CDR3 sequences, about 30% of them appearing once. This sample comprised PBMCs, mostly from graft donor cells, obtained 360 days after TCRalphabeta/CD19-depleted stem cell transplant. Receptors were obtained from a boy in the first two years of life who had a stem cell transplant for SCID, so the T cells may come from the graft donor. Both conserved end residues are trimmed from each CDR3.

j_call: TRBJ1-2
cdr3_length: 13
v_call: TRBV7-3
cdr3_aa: ASSLSGSTSYGYT

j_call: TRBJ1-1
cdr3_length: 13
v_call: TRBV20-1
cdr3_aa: SAREVGRVDTEAF

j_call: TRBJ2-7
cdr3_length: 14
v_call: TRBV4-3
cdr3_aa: ASSRTIAGATYEQY

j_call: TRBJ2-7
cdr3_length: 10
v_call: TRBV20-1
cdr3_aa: SARALPYEQY

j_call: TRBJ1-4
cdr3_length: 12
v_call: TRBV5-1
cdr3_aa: ASSLRRVGEKLF

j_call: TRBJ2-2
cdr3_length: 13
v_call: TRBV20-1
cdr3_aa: SARSTGSNTGELF

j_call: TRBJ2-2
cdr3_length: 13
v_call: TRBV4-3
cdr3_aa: ASSQLAGGLSELF

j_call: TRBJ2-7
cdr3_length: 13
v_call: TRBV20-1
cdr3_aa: SARDPTRVPYEQY

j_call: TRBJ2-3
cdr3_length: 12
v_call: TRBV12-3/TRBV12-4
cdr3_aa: ASRLAGGADTQY

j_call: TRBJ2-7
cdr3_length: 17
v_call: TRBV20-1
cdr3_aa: SARDPLSPYEAGYYEQY

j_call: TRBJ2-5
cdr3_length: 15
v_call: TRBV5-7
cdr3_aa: ASSSPGERQYQETQY

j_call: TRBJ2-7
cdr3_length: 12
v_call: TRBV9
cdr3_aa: ASSMQGVPYEQY

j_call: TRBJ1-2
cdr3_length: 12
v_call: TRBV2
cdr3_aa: ASLEKTGVYGYT

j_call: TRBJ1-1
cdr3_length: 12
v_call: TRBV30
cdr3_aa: AWSEGGRDTEAF

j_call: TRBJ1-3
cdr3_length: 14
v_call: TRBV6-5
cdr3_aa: ASSYGVGGSGNTIY

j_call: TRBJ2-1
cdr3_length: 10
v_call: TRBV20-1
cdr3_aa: SAGLAGGLGV

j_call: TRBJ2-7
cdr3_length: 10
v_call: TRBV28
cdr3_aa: ASSLHGNEQY

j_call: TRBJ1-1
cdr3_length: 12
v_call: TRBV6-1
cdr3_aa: ASTPYRLNTEAF

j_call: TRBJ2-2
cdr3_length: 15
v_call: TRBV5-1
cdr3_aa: ASSLVVAGPNTGELF

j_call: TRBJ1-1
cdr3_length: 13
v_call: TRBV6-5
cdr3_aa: ASSYGTAWNTEAF

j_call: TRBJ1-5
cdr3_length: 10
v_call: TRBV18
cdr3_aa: ASSPSAGPQH

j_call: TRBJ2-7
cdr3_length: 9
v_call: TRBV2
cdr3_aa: ASSVVYEQY

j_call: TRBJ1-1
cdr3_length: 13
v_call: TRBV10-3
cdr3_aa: AISAEGRGNTEAF

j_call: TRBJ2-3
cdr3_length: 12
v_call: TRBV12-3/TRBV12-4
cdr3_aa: ASSPGGDSYTQY

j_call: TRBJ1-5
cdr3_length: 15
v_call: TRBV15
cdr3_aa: ATSRDSRGLSNQPQH

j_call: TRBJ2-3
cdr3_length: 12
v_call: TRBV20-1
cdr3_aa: SARPAVFTDTQY

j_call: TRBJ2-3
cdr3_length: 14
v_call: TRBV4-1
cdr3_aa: ASSGTSGGPQDTQY